Below are 13 T cell receptor beta chains sequenced from a single sample in a study of human T cells and chemical hapten exposure. TCRdb re-derived calls from the RACE reads in MiXCR, one entry per CDR3 protein. The profile shows over 85,000 distinct CDR3 sequences, 10% to 12% of them singletons. As to time point: pre-sensitization, week 0. As for treatment: therapeutic diphenylcyclopropenone sensitization with weekly scalp DPC. Sequences were derived from whole blood, sampled in connection with sensitization to the hapten diphenylcyclopropenone (DPC). These receptors were taken from a woman aged 55-69 years with alopecia areata. Some clones in this sample may be carry-over from other donors' samples.

The V gene is TRBV20-1, the J gene TRBJ1-3; D is unclear. There are 11 residues in the CDR3. The V end lost 1 base, the J end lost 3 bases, and 1 base lay between the germline ends. The V gene's germline CDR1 is DFQATT and CDR2 SNEGSKA (reference sequence). The CDR3 protein is CSARVGNTIYF. CDR3 nucleotides: TGCAGTGCTAGAGTTGGAAACACCATATATTTT.

The chain has TRBV7-6 and TRBJ2-1; 8 nucleotides match TRBD2. The CDR3 loop spans 20 amino acids. The V gene end was trimmed by 0 bases and the J gene end by 0 bases; junction bases not matched to a gene: 13. The germline V gene encodes CDR1 SGHVS and CDR2 FNYEAQ. Written as DNA, the CDR3 is TGTGCCAGCAGCTTAGCGTGGAAGGTGCGGGGGGTCAGCTCCTACAATGAGCAGTTCTTC. This codes for CASSLAWKVRGVSSYNEQFF.

V and J are TRBV7-2 and TRBJ2-5; TRBD2 aligns across 11 bases. CDR1 is SGHTA and CDR2 is FQGNSA in the germline V gene. The CDR3 runs 17 residues. V trimming: 4 bases; J trimming: 7 bases; junction bases outside the gene matches: 14. CDR3 sequence (DNA): TGTGCCAGCAGCTCATCCGCTCAACTAGCGGGGGCCGTGACCCAGTACTTC. Translated: CASSSSAQLAGAVTQYF.

This clonotype was observed a few times. The CDR3 DNA reads as TGTGCCAGCAGATCCGGACTGGGCGAGCAGTACTTC. This encodes CASRSGLGEQYF. The V and J genes are TRBV11-2 and TRBJ2-7, with a possible D match to TRBD2 (5 bases). V was shortened by 6 bases and J by 6 bases, with 12 bases between the two germline ends. Germline loops: CDR1 SGHAT, CDR2 FQNNGV. CDR3 length equals 12 residues.

In its sample, this clonotype was seen a few times. The V call is TRBV19, the J call TRBJ2-4; 9 nucleotides align to TRBD1. The CDR3 has 14 amino acids. V was clipped by 7 bases and J by 9 bases; unmatched bases: 10. Germline V gives CDR1 LNHDA, CDR2 SQIVND (reference sequence). The CDR3 DNA sequence: TGTGCCAGTACCCCAGGGACAGGGTATGGCATTCAGTACTTC. The encoded protein is CASTPGTGYGIQYF.

The chain uses TRBV18 and TRBJ2-7; 7 positions match TRBD1. This CDR3 comprises 17 residues. Germline-derived CDR1 and CDR2 are KGHSH and LQKENI. Trimming cost V 6 bases and J 4 bases; bases outside gene matches: 18. CDR3 in DNA: TGTGCCAGCTCTGGGACAGCCTCTCGGGGAGCATGGTACGAGCAGTACTTC. The encoded protein is CASSGTASRGAWYEQYF.

This clonotype was found many times. V gene TRBV27 combines with J gene TRBJ2-4, with 11 bases that match TRBD1. CDR3 size: 15 residues. With V trimmed by 7 bases and J by 4 bases, 6 bases remained unmatched. Germline values: CDR1 MNHEY, CDR2 SMNVEV (reference sequence). Here the CDR3 reads CASTGTGGLKNIQYF. The DNA of the CDR3 is TGTGCCAGCACTGGGACAGGGGGGCTTAAAAACATTCAGTACTTC.

The chain links TRBV5-5 to TRBJ2-5; D ambiguous. Trimming shortened V by 4 bases and J by 2 bases, and 6 bases separated the two germline ends. The CDR3 is made up of 12 amino acids. Germline CDR1 SGHKS, CDR2 YYEKEE (reference sequence). CDR3 loop: CASSPGQETQYF. As DNA, the CDR3 is TGTGCCAGCAGCCCCGGGCAAGAGACCCAGTACTTC.

This clonotype was detected ten times or more. The chain is built from TRBV20-1 and TRBJ2-7; D call uncertain. The V gene lost 2 bases and the J gene lost 0 bases, with 11 bases spanning the gap. Germline V gives CDR1 DFQATT, CDR2 SNEGSKA (reference sequence). CDR3 length: 14 amino acids. Written as DNA, the CDR3 is TGCAGTGCTAGAAACCCGACCATCTCCTACGAGCAGTACTTC. Residues: CSARNPTISYEQYF.

The gene calls are TRBV5-1 and TRBJ2-2, with D perhaps matching TRBD2 (7 bases). The V gene's germline CDR1 is SGHRS and CDR2 YFSETQ. This CDR3 comprises 16 residues. V dropped 0 bases and J dropped 4 bases, with 13 bases sitting between them. The CDR3 DNA follows: TGCGCCAGCAGCTTGGGCGGGGGCGAAAGCACCGGGGAGCTGTTTTTT. Amino acid sequence: CASSLGGGESTGELFF.

This clonotype was seen ten or more times. The V gene is TRBV20-1, the J gene TRBJ2-7; tentative D call: TRBD2 (6 bases). V lost 1 base and J lost 5, with 21 bases in between. The CDR3 is 16 amino acids. Looked up from germline, CDR1 is DFQATT and CDR2 is SNEGSKA (reference sequence). The CDR3 sequence: CSARGGVGRPVDEQYF. The CDR3 DNA sequence: TGCAGTGCTAGAGGCGGGGTCGGGCGCCCTGTCGACGAGCAGTACTTC.

This clonotype was seen many times. The rearrangement joins TRBV20-1 to TRBJ1-1; D is uncertain. V was shortened by 5 bases and J by 1 base, with 11 bases between the two germline ends. This CDR3 region has 13 residues. The germline V gene has CDR1 DFQATT and CDR2 SNEGSKA (reference sequence). Here the CDR3 reads CSARRDGNTEAFF. The CDR3 DNA is TGCAGTGCTCGCCGAGACGGGAACACTGAAGCTTTCTTT.

Ten or more counts support this clonotype. The chain is built from TRBV15 and TRBJ2-2; a weak D match, TRBD2 (5 bases). The CDR3 has 13 residues. The V end lost 5 bases, the J end lost 1 base, and 5 bases lay between the germline ends. Germline assignment: CDR1 LNHNV and CDR2 YYDKDF (reference sequence). The CDR3 reads CATSGGNTGELFF. CDR3 in DNA: TGTGCCACCAGCGGAGGGAACACCGGGGAGCTGTTTTTT.